This T cell receptor beta chain comes out of a study of T-cell memory formation after mild COVID-19. The overall study: Most TCR clusters belonged to a single donor. Study conclusions and caveats: CD8+ contracting clones occupied EMRA, while CD4+ ones occupied mainly CM and EM. SARS-CoV-2 specificity of second-wave clones peaking day 37 was unconfirmed. Later expanders leaned CD4+, whereas clones that contracted between day 15 and 85 were balanced CD4/CD8.

Details on this clonotype: Its target is not known.

CDR1 and CDR2 (germline): SEHNR, FQNEAQ (reference sequence). There are 14 residues in the CDR3. The V and J ends lost 2 bases and 3 bases respectively, with 10 bases between them. One entry per CDR3 protein, called by TCRdb with MiXCR from the 5' RACE reads. The repertoire holds approximately 300,000 distinct CDR3 sequences, with around 15% as singletons. The TCR sequence derives from a man younger than 35 who had mild COVID-19 (a few samples of this study predate the infection). Cell type and time point are not known. The chain has TRBV7-9 and TRBJ1-1; D uncertain. Material for sequencing was PBMCs or a T cell subset sorted from them (not recorded which). The CDR3 bases are TGTGCCAGCAGCTTACAGGCCGGAGACACTGAAGCTTTCTTT. This sequence encodes CASSLQAGDTEAFF. The entire variable domain, with the rest obtained from reference TRBV7-9 and TRBJ1-1, is as follows: DTGVSQNPRHKITKRGQNVTFRCDPISEHNRLYWYRQTLGQGPEFLTYFQNEAQLEKSRLLSDRFSAERPKGSFSTLEIQRTEQGDSAMYLCASSLQAGDTEAFFGQGTRLTVV.